This T cell receptor (beta chain) was observed in a study of beta chain features in type 1 diabetes. About the research overall: All samples yielded some 100,000,000 examined sorted cells.

The CDR3 contains 12 residues. CDR1 is SQVTM and CDR2 is ANQGSEA in the germline V gene. The V and J ends lost 4 bases and 9 bases respectively, with 13 bases between them. Isolated RNA was reverse transcribed in full, so expressed TCRB transcripts were sequenced. Sequencing used immunoSEQ multiplex PCR; TCRdb keeps in-frame clones, though not all of them. This table holds about 220,000 clones, roughly 11% found once. With respect to this clone: The antigen is not known.

Study-wide results and caveats: Patients with Type 1 diabetes showed moderately but significantly shorter TCRB CDR3s in all four CD4+ subsets.

This chain connects TRBV29-1 to TRBJ2-1; no firm D call. This receptor was identified in a man between 18 and 35 years old in good health. Source material: central memory CD4+ T cells from blood. CDR3 sequence: CSVAGAWSEQFF. In DNA form, the CDR3 reads TGCAGCGTTGCCGGAGCGTGGTCTGAGCAGTTCTTC.